The 17 T cell receptor beta chains reported below all come from one sample, sequenced in a study of T cell clones after liver transplantation. Profiled with immunoSEQ multiplex PCR; TCRdb holds only in-frame clones, not every one. This table holds about 53,000 clones, around 84% found once. The sequencing used CD4+ T cells from blood, collected before liver transplant. These receptor sequences come from a human donor who received a liver transplant.

The rearrangement joins TRBV15 to TRBJ1-4; D may be TRBD1 (5 bases). CDR1 and CDR2 (germline): LNHNV, YYDKDF (reference sequence). Trimming stripped 1 base from V and 6 bases from J, with 12 bases between. The CDR3 spans 15 residues. Here the CDR3 reads CATSRGGHSDEKLFF. The DNA of the CDR3 is TGTGCCACCAGCAGAGGCGGACATAGCGATGAAAAACTGTTTTTT. The full variable domain, with the rest looked up from reference TRBV15 and TRBJ1-4, is DAMVIQNPRYQVTQFGKPVTLSCSQTLNHNVMYWYQQKSSQAPKLLFHYYDKDFNNEADTPDNFQSRRPNTSFCFLDIRSPGLGDTAMYLCATSRGGHSDEKLFFGSGTQLSVL.

This chain uses TRBV5-6 with TRBJ1-4; the D gene is possibly TRBD1 (6 bases). Looked up from germline, CDR1 is SGHDT and CDR2 is YYEEEE. CDR3 size: 15 residues. Trimming left V 3 bases short and J 6 bases short, with 15 bases between. The CDR3 DNA follows: TGTGCCAGCAGCTCGACGGCCAGGGGATATGAAAAACTGTTTTTT. Its translation: CASSSTARGYEKLFF.

The V gene is TRBV5-1, the J gene TRBJ2-2; 10 bases are shared with TRBD2. V shed 0 bases, J shed 1 base, and the junction held 6 bases outside the gene matches. CDR1 SGHRS and CDR2 YFSETQ come from the germline V gene. This CDR3 is 18 amino acids long. The CDR3 reads CASSLAPSGRWNTGELFF. CDR3 DNA sequence: TGCGCCAGCAGCTTGGCGCCTAGCGGGAGATGGAACACCGGGGAGCTGTTTTTT.

For the CDR3, the DNA is TGTGCCAGCAGCCAAGATCCGGGAAATGAGCAGTTCTTC. This sequence encodes CASSQDPGNEQFF. The chain is built from TRBV4-2 and TRBJ2-1; maybe TRBD2 (5 bases). This CDR3 is 13 amino acids long. V lost 0 bases and J 7 bases, leaving 7 bases between the germline ends. Germline CDR1 LGHNA, CDR2 YNFKEQ.

V and J are TRBV4-1 and TRBJ2-7, with 8 bases identical to TRBD2. The CDR3 runs 15 residues. Germline-derived CDR1 and CDR2 are MGHRA and YSYEKL. The J segment lost 9 bases and the V segment lost 4 bases, leaving 14 bases of the junction unmatched. Written as DNA, the CDR3 is TGCGCCAGCAGCCCCCTGGGCTTGCGGGAGGCCCGGCAGTACTTC. This encodes CASSPLGLREARQYF.

The chain is built from TRBV6-6 and TRBJ2-7; the D gene is possibly TRBD2 (6 bases). V gave up 8 bases and J gave up 4 bases, with 24 bases separating them. In germline, CDR1 is MNHNY, CDR2 SVGAGI (reference sequence). This CDR3 contains 16 residues. As DNA, the CDR3 is TGTGCCAGCGCTGTCGCGCGGGACCGCGGTCGATACGAGCAGTACTTC. The encoded protein is CASAVARDRGRYEQYF.

The chain has TRBV7-3 and TRBJ2-3; TRBD2 aligns across 7 bases. CDR3 length: 16 amino acids. Germline loops: CDR1 SGHTA, CDR2 FQGTGA. V was clipped by 0 bases and J by 4 bases; unmatched bases: 7. This chain's CDR3 is CASSLTSRGVADTQYF. The CDR3 DNA sequence: TGTGCCAGCAGCTTAACGTCCCGGGGGGTGGCAGATACGCAGTATTTT.

CDR3 residues: CASRAGTGDYNEQFF. CDR3 coding DNA: TGTGCCAGCAGGGCCGGGACAGGGGATTACAATGAGCAGTTCTTC. The rearrangement links TRBV6-1 to TRBJ2-1; 10 nucleotides line up with TRBD1. Germline V gene lookup returns CDR1 MNHNS and CDR2 SASEGT. This CDR3 spans 15 amino acids. The trim removed 6 bases at V and 4 bases at J, leaving 6 bases unmatched.

This chain connects TRBV7-9 to TRBJ2-3; TRBD2 matches 8 bases. Trimming at V came to 5 bases and at J to 1 base, leaving 8 bases not matched to a gene. Germline CDR1 is SEHNR and CDR2 is FQNEAQ (reference sequence). The CDR3 covers 16 residues. CDR3 residues: CASSPQAGGGTDTQYF. CDR3 nucleotide sequence: TGTGCCAGCAGCCCCCAGGCCGGGGGGGGCACAGATACGCAGTATTTT.

The chain is built from TRBV7-2 and TRBJ1-6; D is unclear. V shed 5 bases and J shed 3 bases, with 14 bases lying between them. In germline, CDR1 is SGHTA, CDR2 FQGNSA. This CDR3 region has 16 residues. The CDR3 is CASSASPAVYNSPLHF. The DNA for the CDR3 is TGTGCCAGCAGCGCCTCCCCGGCAGTCTATAATTCACCCCTCCACTTT.

The CDR3 DNA is TGTGCCAGCAGCTCTAAGGGACTAGCGGGAGTCGGGACCCAGTACTTC. Translation gives CASSSKGLAGVGTQYF. The J gene is TRBJ2-5, the V gene TRBV7-9; the match to TRBD2 covers 14 bases. J was trimmed by 7 bases and V by 4 bases; bases with no gene match: 8. Germline-derived CDR1 and CDR2 are SEHNR and FQNEAQ (reference sequence). The CDR3 sequence is 16 residues long.

This chain joins TRBV27 and TRBJ2-7; possibly TRBD1 for D (6 bases). CDR1 is MNHEY and CDR2 is SMNVEV in the germline V gene (reference sequence). V was trimmed by 1 base and J by 6 bases, leaving 25 bases between them. The CDR3 sequence is 18 residues long. The CDR3 nucleotides are TGTGCCAGCAGTTTATTCCTCACGGGGACATACGACCTCGGCGAGCAGTACTTC. The encoded protein is CASSLFLTGTYDLGEQYF.

This clone was seen a handful of times. This rearrangement joins TRBV27 to TRBJ2-1; D gene uncertain. Germline lookup yields CDR1 MNHEY and CDR2 SMNVEV (reference sequence). This CDR3 has 16 amino acids. With 5 bases removed from V and 10 bases from J, the gap between germline ends came to 24 bases. The CDR3 DNA is TGTGCCAGCAGTGGCGCCCGAGCGACCCGTTCTTCAGAGCAGTTCTTC. Its translation is CASSGARATRSSEQFF.

This clone came up a few times. The chain couples TRBV7-9 to TRBJ1-2, with TRBD1 as a possible D gene (5 bases). V was pared by 3 bases and J by 1 base, with 15 bases between. The CDR3 has 16 residues. Germline lookup yields CDR1 SEHNR and CDR2 FQNEAQ (reference sequence). In DNA, the CDR3 is TGTGCCAGCAGCTTGCCCCAGGGAAGGCGTAACTATGGCTACACCTTC. Its protein product is CASSLPQGRRNYGYTF.

The chain couples TRBV27 to TRBJ1-2, with TRBD1 matching over 8 bases. Germline V lookup: CDR1 MNHEY, CDR2 SMNVEV (reference sequence). J gave up 8 bases and V 5 bases, and 4 bases lay outside the gene matches. The CDR3 covers 12 residues. The CDR3 here is CASSDRGRGYTF. CDR3 sequence (DNA): TGTGCCAGCAGTGACAGGGGCCGCGGCTACACCTTC.

V and J are TRBV7-9 and TRBJ1-1, with D unclear. V gave up 0 bases and J gave up 6 bases, with 14 bases separating them. CDR1 SEHNR and CDR2 FQNEAQ come from the germline V gene (reference sequence). CDR3 length equals 15 residues. CDR3 residues: CASSLAVGVDSEAFF. The CDR3 nucleotides read TGTGCCAGCAGCTTAGCTGTGGGTGTTGACTCTGAAGCTTTCTTT.

The chain links TRBV9 to TRBJ2-3; D not certain. This CDR3 comprises 13 residues. The V gene lost 4 bases and the J gene lost 2 bases, with 8 bases spanning the gap. From germline, CDR1 is SGDLS and CDR2 YYNGEE. CDR3 residues: CASSPRPTDTQYF. CDR3 DNA: TGTGCCAGCAGCCCCCGACCCACAGATACGCAGTATTTT.